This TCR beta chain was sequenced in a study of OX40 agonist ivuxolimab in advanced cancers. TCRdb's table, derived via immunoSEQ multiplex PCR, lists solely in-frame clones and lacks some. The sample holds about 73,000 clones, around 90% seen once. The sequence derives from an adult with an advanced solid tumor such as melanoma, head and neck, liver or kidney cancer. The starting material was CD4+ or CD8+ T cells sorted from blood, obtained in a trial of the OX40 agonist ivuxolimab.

CDR3 in amino acids: CASSLSQIFRGNGYTF. The CDR3 bases are TGTGCCAGCAGCTTGTCCCAGATTTTCAGGGGAAATGGCTACACCTTC. The V and J genes are TRBV5-4 and TRBJ1-2; D is perhaps TRBD1 (6 bases). CDR3 size: 16 residues. Germline CDR1 and CDR2: SGHNT and YYREEE (reference sequence). The V and J ends lost 1 base and 6 bases respectively, with 19 bases between them.